This passage covers 28 T cell receptor beta chains from one sample sequenced in a study of neurological immune-mediated disorders. TCRdb reanalysed the 5' RACE reads using MiXCR and keeps one entry per CDR3 protein. The sample shows around 64,000 distinct CDR3 sequences, more than 9.5% of them seen only once. Input material: PBMCs. The receptor set was obtained from a woman in her fifties or sixties with HTLV-1-associated myelopathy (HAM/TSP).

As concerns this clonotype: Germline is not matched at one junction end, which may reflect a read error. The J gene is TRBJ2-3, the V gene TRBV3-1, with 9 bases matching TRBD2. The CDR3 is made up of 22 amino acids. The germline gives CDR1 LGHDT, CDR2 YNNKEL (reference sequence). The CDR3 is CAISRARSTNRQAGGMADTKYF. The CDR3 coding sequence is TGTGCCATCAGCCGCGCGCGATCAACCAACCGACAAGCGGGAGGAATGGCAGATACGAAGTATTTT.

The chain uses TRBV28 and TRBJ1-4, with a tentative D call TRBD1 (5 bases). CDR3 length equals 16 residues. V shed 4 bases and J shed 4 bases, with 16 bases lying between them. In germline, CDR1 is MDHEN, CDR2 SYDVKM. CDR3 amino acids: CASSSRGSAGNEKLFF. In nucleotides, the CDR3 is TGTGCCAGCAGTTCGAGGGGTTCTGCGGGTAATGAAAAACTGTTTTTT.

The chain has TRBV5-1 and TRBJ2-1, with D tentatively TRBD2 (5 bases). The CDR3 sequence is 14 residues long. The V gene's germline CDR1 is SGHRS and CDR2 YFSETQ. Trimming cost V 0 bases and J 11 bases, with 15 bases left between them. Here the CDR3 reads CASSLDGLRDKQFF. DNA for the CDR3: TGCGCCAGCAGCTTGGATGGACTGCGTGATAAGCAGTTCTTC.

The sample holds many counts of this clonotype. The chain combines TRBV5-1 with TRBJ2-2; D is uncertain. V was trimmed by 4 bases and J by 7 bases, leaving 11 bases between them. Germline V gives CDR1 SGHRS, CDR2 YFSETQ. CDR3 length equals 13 residues. CDR3 bases: TGCGCCAGCAGCACACCTCAAGTCGGGGAGCTGTTTTTT. Its translation is CASSTPQVGELFF.

This clonotype was observed at least ten times. CDR3 protein: CASSSYSGRANTGELFF. The CDR3 DNA is TGTGCCAGCAGCTCCTACAGCGGGAGGGCGAACACCGGGGAGCTGTTTTTT. The chain links TRBV7-3 to TRBJ2-2, with 10 bases fitting TRBD2. This CDR3 region has 17 residues. Germline loops: CDR1 SGHTA, CDR2 FQGTGA. Losses at the gene ends were 4 bases for V and 0 bases for J; bases not matched to a gene: 5.

This clonotype was seen repeatedly, ten times or more. V usage is TRBV28 and J usage is TRBJ2-5; possibly TRBD2 for D (6 bases). The germline CDR1 and CDR2 sequences are MDHEN and SYDVKM. V was shortened by 3 bases and J by 0 bases, with 8 bases between the two germline ends. This CDR3 is 14 amino acids long. The CDR3 nucleotides read TGTGCCAGCAGTTTGCGGGACCACCAAGAGACCCAGTACTTC. It yields the protein CASSLRDHQETQYF.

At least ten counts were recorded for this clonotype. The chain joins TRBV20-1 to TRBJ2-1, with a possible D match to TRBD2 (6 bases). The CDR3 extends over 15 amino acids. Per the germline V gene, CDR1 is DFQATT and CDR2 is SNEGSKA (reference sequence). Trimming left V 6 bases short and J 4 bases short, with 19 bases between. CDR3 region: CSAGFSAGGYNEQFF. The CDR3, as DNA: TGCAGTGCGGGTTTTTCAGCGGGTGGATACAATGAGCAGTTCTTC.

The chain employs TRBV12-3 or TRBV12-4 and TRBJ2-3, with a weak D call TRBD1 (5 bases). The V end was cut by 6 bases, the J end by 4 bases, with 14 bases between. The CDR3 loop spans 14 amino acids. CDR3 protein: CASRVRVIPDTQYF. CDR3 sequence (DNA): TGTGCCAGCAGGGTCAGGGTGATTCCAGATACGCAGTATTTT.

This clonotype was seen ten or more times. This chain connects TRBV7-6 to TRBJ1-2; TRBD1 might be the D (6 bases). The germline V and J ends were trimmed by 3 bases and 2 bases, with 10 bases remaining between them. The CDR3 contains 14 residues. CDR1 is SGHVS and CDR2 is FNYEAQ in the germline V gene. As DNA, the CDR3 is TGTGCCAGCAGCTTCAGGGGAGGGAACTATGGCTACACCTTC. This gives the protein CASSFRGGNYGYTF.

The V and J genes are TRBV10-3 and TRBJ2-1; 11 bases match TRBD2. Per the germline V gene, CDR1 is ENHRY and CDR2 is SYGVKD. Germline trimming cut 11 bases from V and 7 bases from J; bases unmatched to any gene: 10. CDR3 length: 14 residues. The CDR3 is CAVSGTSGLNEQFF. The CDR3 coding sequence is TGTGCCGTCTCCGGGACTAGCGGTTTGAATGAGCAGTTCTTC.

This clonotype occurred many times. The gene calls are TRBV11-2 and TRBJ2-2; 7 nucleotides match TRBD1. This CDR3 region has 16 residues. Trimming at V came to 2 bases and at J to 0 bases, leaving 3 bases not matched to a gene. The germline CDR1 and CDR2 sequences are SGHAT and FQNNGV. CDR3 protein: CASSLSGTANTGELFF. The CDR3 DNA sequence: TGTGCCAGCAGCTTATCCGGGACAGCGAACACCGGGGAGCTGTTTTTT.

This clonotype was seen at least ten times. The rearrangement uses TRBV11-2 and TRBJ1-2; no clear D. CDR3 length: 14 residues. CDR1 and CDR2 (germline): SGHAT, FQNNGV. Trimming removed 1 base at V and 8 bases at J, with 14 bases between. In nucleotides, the CDR3 is TGTGCCAGCAGCTTAGGGTCGTGGAGCTACGGCTACACCTTC. Protein sequence: CASSLGSWSYGYTF. Together with reference TRBV11-2 and TRBJ1-2, the CDR3 gives the full variable domain: EAGVAQSPRYKIIEKRQSVAFWCNPISGHATLYWYQQILGQGPKLLIQFQNNGVVDDSQLPKDRFSAERLKGVDSTLKIQPAKLEDSAVYLCASSLGSWSYGYTFGSGTRLTVV.

This clonotype appeared a few times. The chain recombines TRBV12-5 with TRBJ2-1; 7 positions agree with TRBD1. V gave up 1 base and J gave up 15 bases; unmatched junction bases: 15. Germline CDR1 LGHNT, CDR2 FRNRAP. CDR3 length: 15 residues. The DNA for the CDR3 is TGTGCTAGTGGTTTGGCCGAAACAGGGGCCCAGGGTGGGTTCTTC. Encoded protein: CASGLAETGAQGGFF. Full variable domain (rest looked up from reference TRBV12-5 and TRBJ2-1): DARVTQTPRHKVTEMGQEVTMRCQPILGHNTVFWYRQTMMQGLELLAYFRNRAPLDDSGMPKDRFSAEMPDATLATLKIQPSEPRDSAVYFCASGLAETGAQGGFFGPGTRLTVL.

This clonotype has at least ten counts. The chain joins TRBV28 to TRBJ2-5, with D perhaps TRBD2 (5 bases). Trimming cost V 6 bases and J 5 bases, with 13 bases left between them. The germline CDR1 and CDR2 sequences are MDHEN and SYDVKM. CDR3 length: 13 residues. CDR3 amino acids: CASRVGGWETQYF. The DNA for the CDR3 is TGTGCCAGCAGGGTTGGCGGGTGGGAGACCCAGTACTTC.

This clonotype has ten or more counts. This chain connects TRBV7-3 to TRBJ2-7, with 7 bases fitting TRBD1. This CDR3 contains 13 residues. Germline values: CDR1 SGHTA, CDR2 FQGTGA. Trimming at V came to 7 bases and at J to 0 bases, leaving 3 bases not matched to a gene. CDR3 DNA: TGTGCCAGCACGTGGGACAGCTCCTACGAGCAGTACTTC. This encodes CASTWDSSYEQYF.

The chain combines TRBV5-1 with TRBJ2-7, with D uncertain. The germline V gene has CDR1 SGHRS and CDR2 YFSETQ. The V end was cut by 2 bases, the J end by 8 bases, with 14 bases between. This CDR3 region has 13 residues. The CDR3 loop reads CASSFEWPGKQYF. The CDR3, as DNA: TGCGCCAGCAGCTTCGAATGGCCTGGCAAGCAGTACTTC. The whole variable domain, filled in from reference TRBV5-1 and TRBJ2-7, reads KAGVTQTPRYLIKTRGQQVTLSCSPISGHRSVSWYQQTPGQGLQFLFEYFSETQRNKGNFPGRFSGRQFSNSRSEMNVSTLELGDSALYLCASSFEWPGKQYFGPGTRLTVT.

Remarks on this clonotype: Mismatch with germline at one junction end may stem from a read error. The rearrangement links TRBV25-1 to TRBJ2-7; 10 bases map to TRBD2. The germline V gene encodes CDR1 MGHDK and CDR2 SYGVNS. The CDR3 consists of 17 residues. CDR3 sequence reads: CDSSEWSSGRLRREQYF. The CDR3 DNA reads TGTGACAGCAGTGAATGGAGTAGCGGGAGGCTCCGTCGTGAGCAGTACTTC.

In this sample, this clonotype turned up a few times. The junction departs from germline at one end; a sequencing error may be responsible. The V and J genes are TRBV6-1 and TRBJ2-2; D not resolved. The length of the CDR3 is 13 residues. Germline V CDR1 and CDR2: MNHNS, SASEGT. For the CDR3, the DNA is TGTGCCAGCAGTGTAGGGAACCCCGGGGAGCTGTTTTTT. This sequence encodes CASSVGNPGELFF.

This clonotype showed up many times. The chain links TRBV27 to TRBJ2-7; 11 nucleotides match TRBD1. Germline assignment: CDR1 MNHEY and CDR2 SMNVEV (reference sequence). After removal of 5 bases from V and 4 bases from J, the junction contained 4 bases not matched to a gene. The CDR3 has 14 amino acids. The CDR3 nucleotides read TGTGCCAGCAGTCGGACAGGGGGCGAGTACGAGCAGTACTTC. Translating gives CASSRTGGEYEQYF.

In its sample, this clonotype was seen many times. This chain joins TRBV20-1 and TRBJ2-1; 10 bases align to TRBD1. The length of the CDR3 is 13 residues. Germline V gives CDR1 DFQATT, CDR2 SNEGSKA (reference sequence). V was pared by 5 bases and J by 6 bases, with 4 bases of the junction left unmatched. The CDR3 sequence: CSAPRDRGNEQFF. For the CDR3, the DNA is TGCAGTGCTCCCCGGGACAGGGGCAATGAGCAGTTCTTC.

This clonotype was observed a few times. Here the CDR3 reads CASSVGRVGGDTIYF. CDR3 DNA sequence: TGTGCCAGCAGCGTTGGCAGGGTCGGTGGCGACACCATATATTTT. The chain joins TRBV9 to TRBJ1-3; TRBD1 might be the D (5 bases). CDR3 length: 15 residues. Between the trimmed V and J ends, which lost 2 bases and 8 bases, there was a span of 17 bases. Germline CDR1 and CDR2: SGDLS and YYNGEE.

This clonotype was seen many times. The chain joins TRBV7-9 to TRBJ2-7; a weak D match, TRBD2 (6 bases). Germline V CDR1 and CDR2: SEHNR, FQNEAQ (reference sequence). Trimming removed 6 bases from V and 2 bases from J, with 14 bases in between. This CDR3 has 14 residues. The CDR3 loop is CASSYASATYEQYF. CDR3 nucleotide sequence: TGTGCCAGCAGTTACGCTAGCGCCACCTACGAGCAGTACTTC.

This clonotype occurred many times. CDR3 DNA: TGCGCCAGCAGCCTGAGGACAGGGGGGTCGTACAATGAGCAGTTCTTC. This translates into CASSLRTGGSYNEQFF. The V call is TRBV5-1, the J call TRBJ2-1; TRBD1 matches at 10 bases. Losses at the gene ends were 4 bases for V and 4 bases for J; bases not matched to a gene: 8. This CDR3 has 16 amino acids. The germline gives CDR1 SGHRS, CDR2 YFSETQ.

This clonotype has ten or more counts. The V gene is TRBV5-1, the J gene TRBJ2-7, with 11 bases that match TRBD1. V was pared by 4 bases and J by 6 bases, with 6 bases of the junction left unmatched. Germline V gene data show CDR1 as SGHRS and CDR2 as YFSETQ. CDR3 size: 14 residues. CDR3 sequence (DNA): TGCGCCAGCAGCACGGGACAGGGGGTATTCGAGCAGTACTTC. It translates to CASSTGQGVFEQYF.

This clonotype has at least ten counts. The chain uses TRBV20-1 and TRBJ2-7; D might be TRBD1 or TRBD2, each matching 5 bases. The V gene's germline CDR1 is DFQATT and CDR2 SNEGSKA (reference sequence). With 6 bases removed from V and 6 bases from J, the gap between germline ends came to 24 bases. The CDR3 runs 15 residues. CDR3 residues: CSAPGTPSRRGEQYF. The DNA for the CDR3 is TGCAGTGCGCCCGGGACCCCCTCCCGTCGCGGCGAGCAGTACTTC.

The V call is TRBV7-9, the J call TRBJ2-7; no clear D. This CDR3 has 11 residues. Germline-derived CDR1 and CDR2 are SEHNR and FQNEAQ (reference sequence). DNA for the CDR3: TGTGTCAGTAGCTCCATGGCAGGGCAGTACTTC. It translates to CVSSSMAGQYF.

This clonotype was seen at least ten times. The CDR3 here is CSAKSPGVPSTDTQYF. The CDR3, as DNA: TGCAGTGCTAAGTCCCCAGGGGTGCCATCCACAGATACGCAGTATTTT. This rearrangement joins TRBV20-1 to TRBJ2-3; possible D gene TRBD1, 6 bases. Trimming removed 4 bases at V and 2 bases at J, with 19 bases between. The germline V gene encodes CDR1 DFQATT and CDR2 SNEGSKA (reference sequence). The CDR3 is 16 amino acids.

This clonotype was detected many times. The chain uses TRBV28 and TRBJ2-7; 14 bases align to TRBD2. J was trimmed by 4 bases and V by 7 bases; bases with no gene match: 6. The CDR3 covers 15 residues. Per the germline V gene, CDR1 is MDHEN and CDR2 is SYDVKM. CDR3 sequence reads: CASIPGLAGGYEQYF. CDR3 coding DNA: TGTGCCAGCATCCCTGGACTAGCGGGAGGATACGAGCAGTACTTC.